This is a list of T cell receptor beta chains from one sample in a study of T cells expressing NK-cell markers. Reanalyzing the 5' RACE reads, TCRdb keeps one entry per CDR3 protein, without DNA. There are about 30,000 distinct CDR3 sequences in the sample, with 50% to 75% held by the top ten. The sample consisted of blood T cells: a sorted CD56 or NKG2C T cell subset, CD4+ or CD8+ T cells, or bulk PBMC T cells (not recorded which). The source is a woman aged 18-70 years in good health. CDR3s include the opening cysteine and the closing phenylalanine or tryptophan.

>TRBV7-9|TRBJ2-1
CAGTGTSAYNEQFF
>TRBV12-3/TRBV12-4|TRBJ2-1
CASTSGREQFF
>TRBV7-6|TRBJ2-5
CASSLYRTEETQYF
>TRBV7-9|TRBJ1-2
CASSLGDFRYGYTF
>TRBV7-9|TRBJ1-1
CASISHHLNTEAFF
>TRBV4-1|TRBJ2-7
CASSQDLRAPYEQYF
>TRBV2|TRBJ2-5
CASSEVKRGQETQYF
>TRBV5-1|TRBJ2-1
CASSLASSGFYEQFF
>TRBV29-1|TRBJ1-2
CSVEGGNPVKYGYTF
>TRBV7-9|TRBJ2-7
CASSPSSSYEQYF
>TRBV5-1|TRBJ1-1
CASSLLGDTEAFF
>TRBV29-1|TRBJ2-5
CSAAGGIETQYF
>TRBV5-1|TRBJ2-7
CASSLVAGVAHEQYF
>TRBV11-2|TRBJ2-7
CASSVSTGNTDEQYF
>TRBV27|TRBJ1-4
CASSDGDEKLFF
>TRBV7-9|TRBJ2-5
CASAGSAGLETQYF
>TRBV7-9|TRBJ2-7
CASSHSGTQYEQYF
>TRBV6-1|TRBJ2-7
CASRMRTSIDEQYF
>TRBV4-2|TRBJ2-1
CASSGRADEQFF
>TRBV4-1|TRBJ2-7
CASSQELQGTYEQYF
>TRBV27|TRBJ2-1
CASSSGGESYNEQFF
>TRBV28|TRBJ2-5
CASSSGLGQETQYF
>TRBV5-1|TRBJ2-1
CASSLEPAGAYNEQFF